This TCR beta chain is from a study of identical twins. Study outcomes and limitations: Researchers caution that invariant MAIT and iNKT cells could partly confound zero-insertion analyses. Modeled out-of-frame TCR alpha sharing in monozygotic twins fell below observed levels.

In this sample, this clonotype turned up a few times. Its antigen is currently unknown. TCRdb recomputed calls from the 5' RACE reads with MiXCR, one row per CDR3 protein. The sample consists of a few hundred thousand distinct CDR3 sequences, about a fifth of them appearing once. This TCR came from a man aged 45-60 years in good health. The sample was naive T cells sorted from blood.

CDR3 in DNA: TGTGCCAGCAGTGAATATGGCCGGGGGGAGTACTTC. Amino acids: CASSEYGRGEYF. V is TRBV25-1 and J is TRBJ2-5; 7 bases align to TRBD2. V lost 0 bases and J lost 12; bases outside the gene matches: 4. The CDR3 is 12 amino acids. Germline V gene sequence: CDR1 MGHDK, CDR2 SYGVNS.